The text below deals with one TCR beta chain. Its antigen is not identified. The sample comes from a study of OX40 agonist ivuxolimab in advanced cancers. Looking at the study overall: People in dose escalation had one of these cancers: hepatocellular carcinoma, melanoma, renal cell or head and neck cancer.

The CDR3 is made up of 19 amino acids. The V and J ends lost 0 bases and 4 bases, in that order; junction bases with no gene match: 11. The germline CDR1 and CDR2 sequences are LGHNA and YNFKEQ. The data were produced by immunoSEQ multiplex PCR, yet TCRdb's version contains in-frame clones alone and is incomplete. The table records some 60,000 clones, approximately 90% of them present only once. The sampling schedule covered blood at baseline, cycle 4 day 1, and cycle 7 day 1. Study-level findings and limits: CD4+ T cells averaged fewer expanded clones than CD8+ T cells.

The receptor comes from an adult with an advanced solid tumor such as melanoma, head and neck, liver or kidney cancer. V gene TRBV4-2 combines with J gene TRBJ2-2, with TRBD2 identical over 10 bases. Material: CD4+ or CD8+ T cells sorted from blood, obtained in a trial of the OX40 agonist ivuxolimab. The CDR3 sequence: CASSQDPLAGALSTGELFF. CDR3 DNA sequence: TGTGCCAGCAGCCAAGATCCCCTAGCGGGGGCCCTTAGCACCGGGGAGCTGTTTTTT.